The 24 T cell receptor beta chains given below trace back to one sample, sequenced in a study of T-cell reconstitution after alpha-beta-depleted transplantation in children. Using unique molecular identifiers, the investigators prepared the TCRbeta library. One entry per CDR3 protein, called by TCRdb with MiXCR from the PCR reads. The data hold approximately 800,000 distinct CDR3 sequences, with 15% to 20% observed a single time. The sequencing here drew on PBMCs, mostly from graft donor cells, taken 360 days after TCRalphabeta/CD19-depleted stem cell transplant. The source of these receptors is a male patient under 18 who had a stem cell transplant for acute lymphoblastic leukemia, so the T cells may come from the graft donor.

The chain couples TRBV7-3 to TRBJ1-1; TRBD1 matches 7 bases. V was clipped by 4 bases and J by 3 bases; unmatched bases: 5. CDR1 is SGHTA and CDR2 is FQGTGA in the germline V gene. The CDR3 runs to 14 residues. CDR3 in DNA: TGTGCCAGCAGCTCTCAAGGGGGCTACACTGAAGCTTTCTTT. As protein: CASSSQGGYTEAFF.

The chain is built from TRBV7-9 and TRBJ2-1; no clear D gene. Trimming stripped 4 bases from V and 2 bases from J, with 6 bases between. This CDR3 spans 13 amino acids. Per germline, CDR1 SEHNR and CDR2 FQNEAQ (reference sequence). The CDR3 sequence is CASSSTTYNEQFF. DNA for the CDR3: TGTGCCAGCAGCTCCACAACCTACAATGAGCAGTTCTTC.

J is TRBJ2-1 and V is TRBV13; 11 positions agree with TRBD1. The CDR3 loop spans 18 amino acids. Germline V gene lookup returns CDR1 PRHDT and CDR2 FYEKMQ (reference sequence). The V segment lost 5 bases and the J segment 8 bases; nucleotides outside the gene matches: 17. CDR3 sequence reads: CASSPTVTGTGGGYEQFF. CDR3 DNA sequence: TGTGCCAGCAGCCCTACTGTTACCGGGACAGGGGGAGGCTATGAGCAGTTCTTC.

This clonotype occurred once. The chain couples TRBV20-1 to TRBJ2-1; 9 nucleotides align to TRBD2. The CDR3 spans 15 residues. CDR1 DFQATT and CDR2 SNEGSKA come from the germline V gene (reference sequence). The chain's CDR3 is CSEISGSFDDNEQFF. The CDR3 DNA reads as TGCAGCGAGATTAGCGGGAGCTTTGATGACAATGAGCAGTTCTTC.

The rearrangement uses TRBV3-1 and TRBJ2-5; TRBD1 matches at 9 bases. From germline, CDR1 is LGHDT and CDR2 YNNKEL (reference sequence). The J segment lost 2 bases and the V segment lost 1 base, leaving 17 bases of the junction unmatched. This CDR3 comprises 20 residues. The CDR3 sequence: CASSQGAYPGTGYLQETQYF. As DNA, the CDR3 is TGTGCCAGCAGCCAAGGCGCCTACCCCGGGACAGGGTACTTGCAAGAGACCCAGTACTTC.

The rearrangement joins TRBV7-3 to TRBJ2-2, with 10 bases lining up with TRBD2. Germline V gene sequence: CDR1 SGHTA, CDR2 FQGTGA. Losses at the gene ends were 5 bases for V and 3 bases for J; bases not matched to a gene: 9. The length of the CDR3 is 17 residues. This CDR3 reads CASSMTSGHPHTGELFF. In DNA, the CDR3 is TGTGCCAGCAGCATGACTAGCGGGCACCCACACACCGGGGAGCTGTTTTTT.

This chain links TRBV4-1 with TRBJ2-7; D may be TRBD2 (7 bases). Trimming took off 4 bases at V and 9 bases at J, with 34 bases between the two ends. The CDR3 length is 19 residues. The germline gives CDR1 MGHRA, CDR2 YSYEKL. The CDR3 bases are TGCGCCAGCAGCCGTCAAGCCCCCGGGGGGCAGGGGTCGACCTTGGGGCAGTACTTC. Its protein is CASSRQAPGGQGSTLGQYF.

This clonotype has just a few counts. This chain uses TRBV10-3 with TRBJ2-7; 7 bases map to TRBD1. This CDR3 region has 14 residues. V dropped 9 bases and J dropped 0; count of bases not matched to a gene: 8. CDR1 is ENHRY, CDR2 SYGVKD, per germline. CDR3: CAISFRDSSYEQYF. The DNA of the CDR3 is TGTGCCATTTCATTCCGGGACAGCTCCTACGAGCAGTACTTC.

CDR3 region: CAWSPTRRNEQFF. The CDR3 DNA sequence: TGTGCCTGGAGTCCGACGCGTCGCAATGAGCAGTTCTTC. The chain recombines TRBV30 with TRBJ2-1; the D is unclear. Germline lookup yields CDR1 GTSNPN and CDR2 SVGIG (reference sequence). The CDR3 spans 13 residues. V was pared by 2 bases and J by 6 bases, with 11 bases between.

With regard to this clonotype: A read error may explain this, as a much larger clone is one base away. This rearrangement joins TRBV13 to TRBJ2-1; D remains ambiguous. The CDR3 runs to 15 residues. Germline CDR1 PRHDT, CDR2 FYEKMQ (reference sequence). V was shortened by 5 bases and J by 0 bases, with 11 bases between the two germline ends. For the CDR3, the DNA is TGTGCCAGCAGCCTCTTGGTCGACTCCTACAATGAGCAGTTCTTC. The encoded protein is CASSLLVDSYNEQFF.

There are many counts of this clonotype. The chain has TRBV6-6 and TRBJ2-3; D is uncertain. The CDR3 is made up of 13 amino acids. Germline CDR1 reads MNHNY; CDR2 reads SVGAGI (reference sequence). Trimming pared 2 bases from V and 5 bases from J, leaving 8 bases between. The CDR3 nucleotides are TGTGCCAGCAGTTACGTTCCGAGAGATACGCAGTATTTT. Translating gives CASSYVPRDTQYF.

This clonotype showed up just a few times. V is TRBV4-1 and J is TRBJ2-7, with D perhaps TRBD1 (5 bases). The V and J ends lost 5 bases and 0 bases respectively, with 20 bases between them. The CDR3 has 17 amino acids. Germline CDR1 MGHRA, CDR2 YSYEKL. The CDR3 nucleotides are TGCGCCAGCAGCGAAGCCCTAGGGGTTATCACCTCCTACGAGCAGTACTTC. Translating it yields CASSEALGVITSYEQYF.

V and J are TRBV5-1 and TRBJ1-4; 8 bases fit TRBD1. Germline V CDR1 and CDR2: SGHRS, YFSETQ. The junction had 6 bases not matched to a gene; V was cut back by 3 bases and J by 8 bases. The CDR3 runs to 14 residues. The DNA for the CDR3 is TGCGCCAGCAGCTGGACAGGGTTGGTGGAAAAACTGTTTTTT. This translates into CASSWTGLVEKLFF.

The rearrangement links TRBV14 to TRBJ2-7; D gene uncertain. The CDR3 is 16 residues long. CDR1 SGHDN and CDR2 FVKESK come from the germline V gene. V lost 0 bases to trimming and J lost 2 bases, with 14 bases between them. CDR3: CASSQDRPLRTYEQYF. The CDR3, as DNA: TGTGCCAGCAGCCAAGATAGGCCCCTCAGGACCTACGAGCAGTACTTC.

This clonotype was detected a few times. V and J are TRBV25-1 and TRBJ2-3; 10 bases match TRBD1. The trim removed 1 base at V and 2 bases at J, leaving 6 bases unmatched. The CDR3 is made up of 17 amino acids. CDR1 and CDR2 (germline): MGHDK, SYGVNS. The chain's CDR3 is CASSEFDRGPYTDTQYF. CDR3 nucleotide sequence: TGTGCCAGCAGTGAATTTGACAGGGGGCCTTACACAGATACGCAGTATTTT.

The chain joins TRBV7-2 to TRBJ2-1; no reliable D call. Trimming took 3 bases from V and 6 from J, leaving 15 bases between them. The CDR3 has 15 residues. Germline V gene lookup returns CDR1 SGHTA and CDR2 FQGNSA. Here the CDR3 reads CASSFPEKAFNEQFF. CDR3 sequence (DNA): TGTGCCAGCAGCTTCCCGGAGAAGGCCTTCAATGAGCAGTTCTTC.

The sample holds a few counts of this clonotype. The rearrangement links TRBV18 to TRBJ2-7, with D uncertain. The CDR3 runs to 15 residues. CDR1 and CDR2 (germline): KGHSH, LQKENI. V dropped 3 bases and J dropped 6 bases, with 18 bases sitting between them. In DNA, the CDR3 is TGTGCCAGCTCACCTACCGGGTCCGGAGTGGGCGAGCAGTACTTC. Translation gives CASSPTGSGVGEQYF.

This clonotype was observed a handful of times. This chain joins TRBV6-7 and TRBJ2-1, with D perhaps TRBD1 or TRBD2 (5 bases each). TRBV6-7 is treated as an ORF (open reading frame) with a function not yet certain. V was cut by 2 bases and J by 0 bases, with 11 bases left in between. The CDR3 has 16 residues. The CDR3 loop is CASSYVGVSSYNEQFF. Here the CDR3 DNA reads TGTGCCAGCAGTTACGTGGGGGTCAGCTCCTACAATGAGCAGTTCTTC.

This clonotype has a count of ten or more. The rearrangement joins TRBV12-3 or TRBV12-4 to TRBJ1-5; weak D call: TRBD1 (6 bases). With 1 base removed from V and 3 bases from J, the gap between germline ends came to 7 bases. The CDR3 spans 14 residues. Written as DNA, the CDR3 is TGTGCCAGCAGTTTAGGGACAGTCAATCAGCCCCAGCATTTT. Its protein product is CASSLGTVNQPQHF.

The rearrangement links TRBV25-1 to TRBJ2-7, with 9 bases aligning to TRBD1. This CDR3 is 15 amino acids long. Germline CDR1 is MGHDK and CDR2 is SYGVNS. The junction had 8 bases not matched to a gene; V was cut back by 4 bases and J by 4 bases. CDR3 sequence (DNA): TGTGCCAGCAGTGGTACAGGGGGCGCACGATACGAGCAGTACTTC. It is translated as CASSGTGGARYEQYF.

The V and J genes are TRBV7-9 and TRBJ2-7, with 9 bases that match TRBD1. Per germline, CDR1 SEHNR and CDR2 FQNEAQ (reference sequence). V lost 3 bases, J lost 4 bases, and 7 bases stayed unmatched. The CDR3 runs to 15 residues. CDR3 coding DNA: TGTGCCAGCAGCTTCGTGGACAGGGGTTCTTACGAGCAGTACTTC. Its protein product is CASSFVDRGSYEQYF.

This clonotype turned up a few times. The rearrangement uses TRBV2 and TRBJ2-1, with D tentatively TRBD1 (6 bases). The germline V gene encodes CDR1 SNHLY and CDR2 FYNNEI. The length of the CDR3 is 14 residues. With 4 bases removed from V and 5 bases from J, the gap between germline ends came to 12 bases. The chain's CDR3 is CASSVQGVHNEQFF. The DNA of the CDR3 is TGTGCCAGCAGTGTACAGGGAGTCCACAATGAGCAGTTCTTC.

The chain joins TRBV5-1 to TRBJ1-2; 7 nucleotides match TRBD1. The CDR3 consists of 17 residues. J lost 3 bases, V lost 0 bases, and 11 bases had no gene match. Germline-derived CDR1 and CDR2 are SGHRS and YFSETQ. This CDR3 is CASSLVTTGVRDYGYTF. CDR3 sequence (DNA): TGCGCCAGCAGCTTGGTTACAACAGGGGTTCGAGACTATGGCTACACCTTC.

This clonotype was seen a few times. The J gene is TRBJ2-7, the V gene TRBV10-3; possibly TRBD2 for D (5 bases). With 0 bases removed from V and 7 bases from J, the gap between germline ends came to 7 bases. Per germline, CDR1 ENHRY and CDR2 SYGVKD. CDR3 length: 12 amino acids. The CDR3 DNA follows: TGTGCCATCAGTGAGTCGACGGGGGAGCAGTACTTC. Translated, it gives CAISESTGEQYF.